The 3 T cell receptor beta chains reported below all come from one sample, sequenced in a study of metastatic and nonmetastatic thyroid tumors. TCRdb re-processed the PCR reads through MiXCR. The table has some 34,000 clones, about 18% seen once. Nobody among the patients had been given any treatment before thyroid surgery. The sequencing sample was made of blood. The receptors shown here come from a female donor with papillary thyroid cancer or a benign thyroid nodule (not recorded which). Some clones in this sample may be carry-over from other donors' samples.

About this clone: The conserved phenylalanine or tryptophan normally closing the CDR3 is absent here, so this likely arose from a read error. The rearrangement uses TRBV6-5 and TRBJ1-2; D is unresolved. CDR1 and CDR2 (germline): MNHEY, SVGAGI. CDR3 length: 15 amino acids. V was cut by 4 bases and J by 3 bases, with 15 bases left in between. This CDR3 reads CASSSRVGSHYGYTV. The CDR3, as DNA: TGTGCCAGCAGTTCCCGTGTAGGCAGTCACTATGGCTACACCGTC.

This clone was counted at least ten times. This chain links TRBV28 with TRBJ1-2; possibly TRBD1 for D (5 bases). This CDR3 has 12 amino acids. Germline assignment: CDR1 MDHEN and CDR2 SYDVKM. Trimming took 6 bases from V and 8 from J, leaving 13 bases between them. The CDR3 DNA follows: TGTGCCAGCAGAACCTCAGGGAAAGGCTACACCTTC. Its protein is CASRTSGKGYTF.

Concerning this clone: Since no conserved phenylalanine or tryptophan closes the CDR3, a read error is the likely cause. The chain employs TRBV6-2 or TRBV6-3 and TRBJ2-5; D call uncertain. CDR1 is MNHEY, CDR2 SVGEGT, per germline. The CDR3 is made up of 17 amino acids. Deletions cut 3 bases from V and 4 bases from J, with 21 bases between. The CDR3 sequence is CASSYRRPWAAGETQYL. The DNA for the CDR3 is TGTGCCAGCAGTTATAGGCGGCCATGGGCTGCTGGAGAGACCCAGTACTTA.